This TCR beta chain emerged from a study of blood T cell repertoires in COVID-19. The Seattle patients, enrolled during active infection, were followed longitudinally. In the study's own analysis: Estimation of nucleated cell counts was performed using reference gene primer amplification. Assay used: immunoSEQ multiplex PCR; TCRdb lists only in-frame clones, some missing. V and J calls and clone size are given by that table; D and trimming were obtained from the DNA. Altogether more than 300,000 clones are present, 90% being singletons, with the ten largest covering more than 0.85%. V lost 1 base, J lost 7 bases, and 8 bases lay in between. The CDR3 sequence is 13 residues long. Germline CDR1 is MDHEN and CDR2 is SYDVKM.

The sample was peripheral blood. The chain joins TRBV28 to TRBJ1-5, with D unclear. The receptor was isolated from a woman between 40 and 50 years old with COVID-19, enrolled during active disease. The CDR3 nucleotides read TGTGCCAGCAGTTTATCGGAGAGGCAGCCCCAGCATTTT. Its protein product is CASSLSERQPQHF.